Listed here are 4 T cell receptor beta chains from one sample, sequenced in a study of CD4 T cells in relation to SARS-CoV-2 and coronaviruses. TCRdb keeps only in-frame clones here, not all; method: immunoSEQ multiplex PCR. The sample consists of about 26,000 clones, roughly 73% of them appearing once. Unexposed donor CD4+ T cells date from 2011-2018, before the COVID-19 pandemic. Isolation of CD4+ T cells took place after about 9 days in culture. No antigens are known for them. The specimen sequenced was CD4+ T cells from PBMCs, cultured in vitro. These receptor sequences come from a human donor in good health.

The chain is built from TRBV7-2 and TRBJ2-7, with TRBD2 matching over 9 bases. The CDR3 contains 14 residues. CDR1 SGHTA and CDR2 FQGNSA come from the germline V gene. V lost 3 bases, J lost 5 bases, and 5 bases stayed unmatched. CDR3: CASSFSSGTHEQYF. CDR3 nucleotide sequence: TGTGCCAGCAGCTTCTCTAGCGGGACCCACGAGCAGTACTTC.

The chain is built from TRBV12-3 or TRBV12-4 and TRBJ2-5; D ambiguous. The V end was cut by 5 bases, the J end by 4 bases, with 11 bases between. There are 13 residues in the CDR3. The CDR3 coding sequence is TGTGCCAGCAGTCCCCGAGCTGGAGAGACCCAGTACTTC. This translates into CASSPRAGETQYF.

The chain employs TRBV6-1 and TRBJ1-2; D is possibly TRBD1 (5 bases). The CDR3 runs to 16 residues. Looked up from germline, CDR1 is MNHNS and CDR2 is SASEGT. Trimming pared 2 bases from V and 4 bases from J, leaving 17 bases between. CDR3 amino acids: CASSEQPHGGTYGYTF. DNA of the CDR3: TGTGCCAGCAGTGAACAACCGCATGGGGGGACCTATGGCTACACCTTC.

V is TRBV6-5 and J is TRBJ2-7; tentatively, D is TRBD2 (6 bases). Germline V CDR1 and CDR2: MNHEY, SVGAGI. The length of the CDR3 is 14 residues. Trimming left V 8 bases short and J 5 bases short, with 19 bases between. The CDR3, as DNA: TGTGCCAGCGCCCCGGCGGGATATAGACACGAGCAGTACTTC. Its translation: CASAPAGYRHEQYF.